This TCR beta chain came from a study of cytotoxic CD8 clonotypes in ibrutinib-treated CLL. Trimming at V came to 6 bases and at J to 6 bases, leaving 13 bases not matched to a gene. Germline V gene lookup returns CDR1 MDHEN and CDR2 SYDVKM. This CDR3 contains 18 residues. This clone has only a few counts. Assay used: immunoSEQ multiplex PCR; TCRdb lists only in-frame clones, some missing. The repertoire consists of about 130,000 clones, with 70% to 90% occurring once and the leading ten covering roughly 1.9%. The input for sequencing was PBMCs, taken after 24 months of ibrutinib treatment. The receptor's source is a human donor with chronic lymphocytic leukemia. The V gene is TRBV28, the J gene TRBJ2-1, with 14 bases matching TRBD2. The chain's CDR3 is CASRGLGLAGVFTNEQFF. Here the CDR3 DNA reads TGTGCCAGCAGGGGACTGGGACTAGCGGGAGTTTTCACCAATGAGCAGTTCTTC. The full variable domain, with the rest looked up from reference TRBV28 and TRBJ2-1, is DVKVTQSSRYLVKRTGEKVFLECVQDMDHENMFWYRQDPGLGLRLIYFSYDVKMKEKGDIPEGYSVSREKKERFSLILESASTNQTSMYLCASRGLGLAGVFTNEQFFGPGTRLTVL.